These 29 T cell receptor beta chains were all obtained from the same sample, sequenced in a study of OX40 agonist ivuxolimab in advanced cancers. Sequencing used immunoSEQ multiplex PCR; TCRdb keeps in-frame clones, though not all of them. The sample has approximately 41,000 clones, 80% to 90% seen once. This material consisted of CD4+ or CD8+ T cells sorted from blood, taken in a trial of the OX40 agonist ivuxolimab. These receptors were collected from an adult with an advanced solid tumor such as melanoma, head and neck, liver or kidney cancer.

This chain's CDR3 is CASGRGSADTQYF. The CDR3 region has the DNA TGTGCCAGCGGGAGGGGAAGCGCAGATACGCAGTATTTT. The chain links TRBV2 to TRBJ2-3; the match to TRBD2 covers 7 bases. The V and J ends lost 8 bases and 4 bases, in that order; junction bases with no gene match: 6. This CDR3 is 13 amino acids long. The germline V gene has CDR1 SNHLY and CDR2 FYNNEI. The complete variable domain, with remaining parts taken from reference TRBV2 and TRBJ2-3, reads EPEVTQTPSHQVTQMGQEVILRCVPISNHLYFYWYRQILGQKVEFLVSFYNNEISEKSEIFDDQFSVERPDGSNFTLKIRSTKLEDSAMYFCASGRGSADTQYFGPGTRLTVL.

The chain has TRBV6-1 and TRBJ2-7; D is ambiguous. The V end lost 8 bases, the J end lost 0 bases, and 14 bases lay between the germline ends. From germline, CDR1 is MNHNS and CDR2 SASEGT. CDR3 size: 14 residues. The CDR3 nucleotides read TGTGCCAGCTCCCGAGGCTACACCTCCTACGAGCAGTACTTC. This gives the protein CASSRGYTSYEQYF.

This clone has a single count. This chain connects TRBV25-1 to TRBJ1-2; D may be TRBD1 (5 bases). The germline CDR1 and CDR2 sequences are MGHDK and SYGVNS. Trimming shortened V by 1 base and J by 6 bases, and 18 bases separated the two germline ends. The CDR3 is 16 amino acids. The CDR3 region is CASSEWEGPPTHGYTF. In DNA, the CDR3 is TGTGCCAGCAGTGAATGGGAGGGACCGCCGACCCATGGCTACACCTTC.

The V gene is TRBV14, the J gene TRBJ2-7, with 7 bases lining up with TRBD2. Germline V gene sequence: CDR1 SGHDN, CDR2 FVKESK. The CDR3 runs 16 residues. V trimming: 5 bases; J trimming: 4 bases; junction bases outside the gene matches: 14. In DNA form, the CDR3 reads TGTGCCAGCAGCTCCTTGGATAGCGGGTTGAATTACGAGCAGTACTTC. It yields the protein CASSSLDSGLNYEQYF.

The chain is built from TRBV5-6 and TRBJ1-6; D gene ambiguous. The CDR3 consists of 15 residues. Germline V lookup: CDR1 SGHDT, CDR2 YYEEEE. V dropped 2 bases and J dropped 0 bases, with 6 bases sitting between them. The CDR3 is CASSFFSSYNSPLHF. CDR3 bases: TGTGCCAGCAGCTTTTTCAGCTCCTATAATTCACCCCTCCACTTT.

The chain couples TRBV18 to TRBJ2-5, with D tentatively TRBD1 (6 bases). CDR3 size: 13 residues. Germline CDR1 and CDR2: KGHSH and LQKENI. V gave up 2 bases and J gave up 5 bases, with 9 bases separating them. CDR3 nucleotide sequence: TGTGCCAGCTCACCAGGGACAAAGGAGACCCAGTACTTC. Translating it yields CASSPGTKETQYF. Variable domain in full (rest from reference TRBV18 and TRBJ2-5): NAGVMQNPRHLVRRRGQEARLRCSPMKGHSHVYWYRQLPEEGLKFMVYLQKENIIDESGMPKERFSAEFPKEGPSILRIQQVVRGDSAAYFCASSPGTKETQYFGPGTRLLVL.

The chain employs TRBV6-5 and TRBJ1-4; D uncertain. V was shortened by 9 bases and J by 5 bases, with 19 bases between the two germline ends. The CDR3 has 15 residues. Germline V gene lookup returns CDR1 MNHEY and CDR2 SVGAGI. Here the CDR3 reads CASKTATPGNEKLFF. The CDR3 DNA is TGTGCCAGTAAAACAGCCACGCCTGGAAATGAAAAACTGTTTTTT.

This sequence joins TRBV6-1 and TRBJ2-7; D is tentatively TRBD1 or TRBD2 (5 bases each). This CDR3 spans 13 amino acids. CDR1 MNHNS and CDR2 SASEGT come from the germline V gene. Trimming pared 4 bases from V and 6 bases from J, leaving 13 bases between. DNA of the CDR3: TGTGCCAGCAGTGCCGCCCCGGGGACCGAGCAGTACTTC. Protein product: CASSAAPGTEQYF.

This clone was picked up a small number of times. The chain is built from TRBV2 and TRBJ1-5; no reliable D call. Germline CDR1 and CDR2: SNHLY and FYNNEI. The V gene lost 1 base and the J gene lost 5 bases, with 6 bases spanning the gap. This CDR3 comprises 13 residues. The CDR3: CASSEDGYQPQHF. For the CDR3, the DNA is TGTGCCAGCAGTGAAGATGGGTATCAGCCCCAGCATTTT.

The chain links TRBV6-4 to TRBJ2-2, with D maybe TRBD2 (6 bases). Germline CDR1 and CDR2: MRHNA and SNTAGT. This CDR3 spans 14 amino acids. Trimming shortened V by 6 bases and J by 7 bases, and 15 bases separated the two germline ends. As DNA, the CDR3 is TGTGCCAGCAGGGAGGGTAGCGGTTACGGGGAGCTGTTTTTT. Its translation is CASREGSGYGELFF.

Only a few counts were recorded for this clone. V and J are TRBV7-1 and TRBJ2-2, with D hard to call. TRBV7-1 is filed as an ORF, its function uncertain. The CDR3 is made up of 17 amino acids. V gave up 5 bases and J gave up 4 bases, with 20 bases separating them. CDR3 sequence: CASSPDGPTGATGELFF. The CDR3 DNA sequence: TGTGCCAGCAGCCCGGACGGGCCTACTGGAGCCACCGGGGAGCTGTTTTTT.

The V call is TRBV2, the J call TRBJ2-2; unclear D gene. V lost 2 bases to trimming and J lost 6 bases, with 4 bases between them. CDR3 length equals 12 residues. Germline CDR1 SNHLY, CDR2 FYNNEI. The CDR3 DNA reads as TGTGCCAGCAGTGAACCCCCCGGGGAGCTGTTTTTT. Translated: CASSEPPGELFF.

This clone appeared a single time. The CDR3 bases are TGTGCCAGCAGCTTGGAGGGACAGGGAAGAACTGAAGCTTTCTTT. Translated, it gives CASSLEGQGRTEAFF. This chain links TRBV5-8 with TRBJ1-1, with 9 bases lining up with TRBD1. Germline V lookup: CDR1 SGHTS, CDR2 YDEGEE. The CDR3 spans 15 residues. The junction had 5 bases not matched to a gene; V was cut back by 0 bases and J by 5 bases.

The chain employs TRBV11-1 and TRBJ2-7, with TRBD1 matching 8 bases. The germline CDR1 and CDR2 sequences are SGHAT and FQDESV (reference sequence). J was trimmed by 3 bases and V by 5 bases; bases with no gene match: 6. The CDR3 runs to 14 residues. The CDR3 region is CASSHRDRNYEQYF. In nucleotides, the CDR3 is TGTGCCAGCAGCCACCGGGACAGGAACTACGAGCAGTACTTC.

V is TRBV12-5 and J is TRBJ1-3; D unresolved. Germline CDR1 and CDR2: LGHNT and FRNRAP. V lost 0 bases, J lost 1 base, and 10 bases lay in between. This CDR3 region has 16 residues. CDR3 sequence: CASGLVSWGSGNTIYF. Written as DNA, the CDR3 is TGTGCTAGTGGTTTGGTATCGTGGGGTTCTGGAAACACCATATATTTT.

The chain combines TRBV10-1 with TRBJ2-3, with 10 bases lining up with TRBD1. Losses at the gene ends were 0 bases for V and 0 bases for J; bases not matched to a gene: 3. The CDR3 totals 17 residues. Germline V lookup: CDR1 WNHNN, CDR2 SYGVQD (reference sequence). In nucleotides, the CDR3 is TGCGCCAGCAGTGAGTCAGGGACAGGGGCCAGCACAGATACGCAGTATTTT. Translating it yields CASSESGTGASTDTQYF.

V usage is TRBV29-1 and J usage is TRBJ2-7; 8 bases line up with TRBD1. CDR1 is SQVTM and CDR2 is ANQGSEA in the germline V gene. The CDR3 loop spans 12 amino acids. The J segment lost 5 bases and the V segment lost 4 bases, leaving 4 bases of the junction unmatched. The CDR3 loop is CSVGTGRDEQYF. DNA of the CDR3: TGCAGCGTTGGGACAGGGCGGGACGAGCAGTACTTC.

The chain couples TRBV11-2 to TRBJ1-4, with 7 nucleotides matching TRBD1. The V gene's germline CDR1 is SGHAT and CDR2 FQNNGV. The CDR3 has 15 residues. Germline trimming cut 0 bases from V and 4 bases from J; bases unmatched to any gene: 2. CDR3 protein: CASSLEGQYNEKLFF. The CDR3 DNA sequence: TGTGCCAGCAGCTTAGAGGGACAGTATAATGAAAAACTGTTTTTT. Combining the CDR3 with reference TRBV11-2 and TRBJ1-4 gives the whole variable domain EAGVAQSPRYKIIEKRQSVAFWCNPISGHATLYWYQQILGQGPKLLIQFQNNGVVDDSQLPKDRFSAERLKGVDSTLKIQPAKLEDSAVYLCASSLEGQYNEKLFFGSGTQLSVL.

DNA of the CDR3: TGTGCCAGCAGCTTGGCAAGCGTACTACAGTCTCGCTACAATGAGCAGTTCTTC. Translating it yields CASSLASVLQSRYNEQFF. This rearrangement joins TRBV7-9 to TRBJ2-1; no clear D. V lost 3 bases, J lost 3 bases, and 21 bases lay in between. The CDR3 is made up of 18 amino acids. Germline CDR1 and CDR2: SEHNR and FQNEAQ (reference sequence).

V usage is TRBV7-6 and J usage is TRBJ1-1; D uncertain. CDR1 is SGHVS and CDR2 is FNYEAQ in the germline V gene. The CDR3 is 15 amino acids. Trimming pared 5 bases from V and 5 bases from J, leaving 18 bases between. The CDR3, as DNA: TGTGCCAGCAGCCCGGGTGAACACCGCGGTACTGAAGCTTTCTTT. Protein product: CASSPGEHRGTEAFF.

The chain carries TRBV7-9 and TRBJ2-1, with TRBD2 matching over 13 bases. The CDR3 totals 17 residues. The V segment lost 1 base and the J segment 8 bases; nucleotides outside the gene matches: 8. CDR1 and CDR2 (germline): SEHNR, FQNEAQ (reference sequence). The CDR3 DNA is TGTGCCAGCAGCTTAGGGACCACTAGCGGGGGGGCCCATGAGCAGTTCTTC. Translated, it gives CASSLGTTSGGAHEQFF.

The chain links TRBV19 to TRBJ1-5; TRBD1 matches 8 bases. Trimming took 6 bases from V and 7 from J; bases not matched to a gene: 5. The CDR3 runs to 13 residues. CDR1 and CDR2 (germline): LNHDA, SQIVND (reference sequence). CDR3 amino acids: CASRPGGGQPQHF. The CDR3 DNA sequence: TGTGCCAGTAGACCAGGGGGCGGACAGCCCCAGCATTTT. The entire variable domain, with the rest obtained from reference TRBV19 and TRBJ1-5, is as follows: DGGITQSPKYLFRKEGQNVTLSCEQNLNHDAMYWYRQDPGQGLRLIYYSQIVNDFQKGDIAEGYSVSREKKESFPLTVTSAQKNPTAFYLCASRPGGGQPQHFGDGTRLSIL.

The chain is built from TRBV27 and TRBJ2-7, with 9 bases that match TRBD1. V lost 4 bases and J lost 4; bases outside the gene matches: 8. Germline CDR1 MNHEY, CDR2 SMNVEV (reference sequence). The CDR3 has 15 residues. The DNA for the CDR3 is TGTGCCAGCAGTTCCCGGACAGGGGCGTCGTACGAGCAGTACTTC. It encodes CASSSRTGASYEQYF.

CDR3 sequence (DNA): TGTGCCAGCAGCCAACCTCATACCTACGAGCAGTACTTC. Its protein is CASSQPHTYEQYF. V usage is TRBV4-2 and J usage is TRBJ2-7; D remains unclear. Germline CDR1 reads LGHNA; CDR2 reads YNFKEQ. This CDR3 spans 13 amino acids. Trimming took 2 bases from V and 2 from J, leaving 7 bases between them.

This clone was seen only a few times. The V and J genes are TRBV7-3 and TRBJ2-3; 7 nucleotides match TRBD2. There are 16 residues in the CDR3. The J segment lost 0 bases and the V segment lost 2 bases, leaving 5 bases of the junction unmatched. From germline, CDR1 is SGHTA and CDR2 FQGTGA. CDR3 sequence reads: CASSLSGGRSTDTQYF. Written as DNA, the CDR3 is TGTGCCAGCAGCTTATCAGGCGGGAGAAGCACAGATACGCAGTATTTT. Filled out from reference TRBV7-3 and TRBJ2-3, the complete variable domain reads GAGVSQTPSNKVTEKGKYVELRCDPISGHTALYWYRQSLGQGPEFLIYFQGTGAADDSGLPNDRFFAVRPEGSVSTLKIQRTERGDSAVYLCASSLSGGRSTDTQYFGPGTRLTVL.

The CDR3 spells CASSSTGGSYEQYF. CDR3 nucleotides: TGTGCCAGCAGCTCGACCGGGGGCTCCTACGAGCAGTACTTC. This sequence joins TRBV7-3 and TRBJ2-7; D is possibly TRBD2 (6 bases). Per germline, CDR1 SGHTA and CDR2 FQGTGA. The CDR3 totals 14 residues. V was shortened by 4 bases and J by 0 bases, with 10 bases between the two germline ends.

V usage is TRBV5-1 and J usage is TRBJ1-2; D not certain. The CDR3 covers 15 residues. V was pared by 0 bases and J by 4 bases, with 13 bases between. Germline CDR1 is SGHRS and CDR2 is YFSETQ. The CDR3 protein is CASSLDGSVGYGYTF. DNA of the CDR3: TGCGCCAGCAGCTTGGATGGGTCTGTGGGCTATGGCTACACCTTC. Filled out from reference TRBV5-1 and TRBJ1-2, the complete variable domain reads KAGVTQTPRYLIKTRGQQVTLSCSPISGHRSVSWYQQTPGQGLQFLFEYFSETQRNKGNFPGRFSGRQFSNSRSEMNVSTLELGDSALYLCASSLDGSVGYGYTFGSGTRLTVV.

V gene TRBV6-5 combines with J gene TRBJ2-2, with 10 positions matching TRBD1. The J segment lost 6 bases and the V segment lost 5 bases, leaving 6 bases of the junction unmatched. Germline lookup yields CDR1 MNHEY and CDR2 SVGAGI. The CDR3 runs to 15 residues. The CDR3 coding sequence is TGTGCCAGCAGTGTGGGACAGGGGCGTGCCGGGGAGCTGTTTTTT. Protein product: CASSVGQGRAGELFF.

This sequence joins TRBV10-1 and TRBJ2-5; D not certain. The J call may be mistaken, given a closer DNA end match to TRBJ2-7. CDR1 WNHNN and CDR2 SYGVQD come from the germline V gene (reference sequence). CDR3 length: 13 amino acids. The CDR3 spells CASSEKVTYEQYF. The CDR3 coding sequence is TGCGCCAGCAGTGAAAAAGTAACTTACGAGCAGTACTTC.